These T cell receptor beta chains were read from a single sample in a study of T cell responses to AZD1222 COVID-19 vaccine. The repertoire was sequenced with immunoSEQ multiplex PCR; TCRdb's copy has only in-frame clones and lacks some. Of fewer than 250,000 clones detected, 85% to 95% appear once; the ten largest clones hold roughly 1%. The starting material was peripheral blood, obtained on day 0 of MenACWY control vaccination. These receptors originate from an adult in good health. Both conserved end residues are part of each CDR3. The D gene is left open where the match is weak. The listing skips clone size in some rows; elsewhere it reads once, few, many or a size class.

J | D | V | size | CDR3 | DNA
TRBJ2-7 | TRBD1 | TRBV7-3 | few | CASSSQGGSSYEQYF | TGTGCCAGCAGCTCTCAAGGGGGCAGCTCCTACGAGCAGTACTTC
TRBJ1-2 | NA | TRBV15 | NA | CATSRDWGNYTF | TGTGCCACCAGCAGAGATTGGGGAAACTACACCTTC
TRBJ2-2 | TRBD2 | TRBV6-2/TRBV6-3 | few | CASSYSLSGGHNTGELFF | TGTGCCAGCAGTTACTCGTTGAGCGGGGGGCACAACACCGGGGAGCTGTTTTTT
TRBJ2-3 | TRBD2 | TRBV9 | NA | CARGGRLAGVLTDTQYF | TGTGCCAGAGGGGGTCGACTAGCGGGGGTACTCACAGATACGCAGTATTTT
TRBJ1-1 | TRBD1 | TRBV15 | few | CATSPRGREAFF | TGTGCCACCAGCCCCAGGGGGCGTGAAGCTTTCTTT
TRBJ2-7 | NA | TRBV10-3 | NA | CAISTRGGEVEQYF | TGTGCCATCAGTACCCGAGGGGGGGAGGTCGAGCAGTACTTC
TRBJ1-2 | NA | TRBV18 | NA | CASSPPTTAVNGYTF | TGTGCCAGCTCACCACCTACAACAGCCGTGAATGGCTACACCTTC
TRBJ2-1 | TRBD2 | TRBV4-1 | NA | CASSQGTRGNEQFF | TGCGCCAGCAGCCAGGGGACTAGAGGGAATGAGCAGTTCTTC
TRBJ1-3 | NA | TRBV12-3/TRBV12-4 | NA | CASSPLGGNTIYF | TGTGCCAGCAGTCCCCTCGGTGGAAACACCATATATTTT
TRBJ2-1 | TRBD2 | TRBV29-1 | NA | CSVTPRLAGPPYNEQFF | TGCAGCGTTACCCCCCGGCTAGCGGGCCCCCCATACAATGAGCAGTTCTTC
TRBJ1-1 | NA | TRBV12-3/TRBV12-4 | NA | CASGALNTEAFF | TGTGCCAGCGGCGCCTTGAACACTGAAGCTTTCTTT
TRBJ2-7 | NA | TRBV9 | NA | CASSTGGHNYEQYF | TGTGCCAGCAGCACGGGGGGACACAACTACGAGCAGTACTTC
TRBJ2-7 | NA | TRBV3-1/TRBV3-2 | NA | CASSHRGRDHEQYF | TGTGCCAGCAGCCACCGGGGCAGGGACCACGAGCAGTACTTC
TRBJ1-1 | NA | TRBV4-2 | NA | CASSPGDLNTEAFF | TGTGCCAGCAGTCCAGGGGATTTGAACACTGAAGCTTTCTTT
TRBJ1-2 | NA | TRBV6-1 | NA | CASSDLGPTYGYTF | TGTGCCAGCAGTGATTTAGGCCCAACCTATGGCTACACCTTC
TRBJ1-2 | NA | TRBV5-1 | NA | CASSLGLKEGSTNYGYTF | TGCGCCAGCAGCTTGGGATTGAAAGAAGGGTCGACTAACTATGGCTACACCTTC
TRBJ1-4 | TRBD1 | TRBV4-3 | few | CASSQGQGGGEKLFF | TGCGCCAGCAGCCAGGGACAGGGTGGAGGGGAAAAACTGTTTTTT
TRBJ1-4 | NA | TRBV2 | NA | CASHVVIGEKLFF | TGTGCCAGCCACGTAGTGATCGGGGAAAAACTGTTTTTT
TRBJ1-4 | NA | TRBV10-2 | many | CATETNEKLFF | TGCGCAACGGAGACCAATGAAAAACTGTTTTTT
TRBJ1-2 | NA | TRBV6-6 | NA | CASSHRDGGYTF | TGTGCCAGCAGTCACCGGGACGGAGGCTACACCTTC
TRBJ2-7 | TRBD1 | TRBV6-5 | once | CASSYPGQEGRYEQYF | TGTGCCAGCAGTTACCCAGGACAGGAAGGAAGGTACGAGCAGTACTTC
TRBJ1-2 | NA | TRBV19 | NA | CASSLGPLEGYTF | TGTGCCAGTAGTCTGGGACCGCTGGAGGGCTACACCTTC
TRBJ1-5 | NA | TRBV12-1 | NA | CASSIQTGEDQPQHF | TGTGCCAGCAGCATCCAGACAGGGGAGGATCAGCCCCAGCATTTT
TRBJ2-4 | NA | TRBV19 | NA | CASSFQGGGQGRNIQYF | TGTGCCAGTAGTTTCCAAGGGGGGGGACAAGGGCGGAACATTCAGTACTTC
TRBJ1-1 | NA | TRBV7-5 | NA | CVRSLCATGHTEAFF | TGTGTCAGAAGCTTGTGCGCTACAGGGCACACTGAAGCTTTCTTT
TRBJ1-5 | NA | TRBV10-3 | NA | CAISDTAQPQHF | TGTGCCATCAGTGATACGGCTCAGCCCCAGCATTTT
TRBJ1-5 | NA | TRBV19 | NA | CASSIVGGTGNQPQHF | TGTGCCAGTAGTATAGTCGGGGGGACGGGCAATCAGCCCCAGCATTTT